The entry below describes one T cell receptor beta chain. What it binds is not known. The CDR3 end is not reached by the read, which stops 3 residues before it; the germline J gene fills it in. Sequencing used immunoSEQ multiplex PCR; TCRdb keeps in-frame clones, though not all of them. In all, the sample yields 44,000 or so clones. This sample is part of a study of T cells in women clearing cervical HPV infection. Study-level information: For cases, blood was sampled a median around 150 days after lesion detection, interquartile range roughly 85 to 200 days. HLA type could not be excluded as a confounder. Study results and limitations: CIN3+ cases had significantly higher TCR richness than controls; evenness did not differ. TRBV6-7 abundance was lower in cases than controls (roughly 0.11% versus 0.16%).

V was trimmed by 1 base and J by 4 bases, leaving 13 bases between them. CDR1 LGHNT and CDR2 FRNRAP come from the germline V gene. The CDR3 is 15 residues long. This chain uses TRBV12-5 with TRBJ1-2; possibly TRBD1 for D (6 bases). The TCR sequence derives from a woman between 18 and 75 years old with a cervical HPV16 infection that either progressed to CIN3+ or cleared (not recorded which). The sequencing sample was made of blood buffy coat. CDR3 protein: CASGLGPGVPYGYTF. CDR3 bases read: TGTGCTAGTGGTTTGGGACCAGGGGTCCCCTATGGC.